The TCR beta chain under discussion was sequenced for a study of cytomegalovirus exposure and HLA in healthy donors. PCR employed 60 Vbeta and 13 Jbeta primers. The protocol was immunoSEQ multiplex PCR, while the TCRdb copy is restricted to in-frame clones and leaves out a portion. Of about 120,000 clones listed, about 75% are singletons. This CDR3 is 15 amino acids long. The germline gives CDR1 ENHRY, CDR2 SYGVKD. Trimming took 2 bases from V and 8 from J; bases not matched to a gene: 8. This clone qualifies as medium-sized. The antigen is not known. Study-wide results and caveats: In an earlier analysis, in 587 donors, most V segments appeared productive either ~87% or ~30% of the time. Reports described diagnosis of cytomegalovirus status by the classifier as highly specific and sensitive.

This TCR derives from a woman between 40 and 50 years old in good health and CMV-seropositive. This chain links TRBV10-3 with TRBJ2-1; 8 nucleotides align to TRBD1. Material for sequencing was PBMCs. In DNA form, the CDR3 reads TGTGCCATCAGTGAGAACTCCGACAGGGGCCATGAGCAGTTCTTC. Its protein product is CAISENSDRGHEQFF.